The rows below give T cell receptor beta chains drawn from one sample of a study of blood T cell repertoires in COVID-19. Sequencing used immunoSEQ multiplex PCR; TCRdb keeps in-frame clones, though not all of them. The sample consists of 55,000 to 70,000 clones, around nine tenths of them appearing once. Sequenced material: peripheral blood. Receptor source: a man between 65 and 79 years old with acute or convalescent COVID-19. CDR3s include the opening cysteine and the closing phenylalanine or tryptophan. The D gene is left open where the match is weak. Clone size is given for some rows only: seen once, a few or many times, or a class if the clone is expanded.

clone size | J gene | V gene | D gene | CDR3 DNA | CDR3 protein
NA | TRBJ2-1 | TRBV7-3 | TRBD2 | TGTGCCAGCAGCTTCCTAGCGGGATCAGGCAATGAGCAGTTCTTC | CASSFLAGSGNEQFF
NA | TRBJ1-1 | TRBV3-1/TRBV3-2 | TRBD1 | TGTGCCAGCAGCCAGGGGGACAGGGGGGGCACTGAAGCTTTCTTT | CASSQGDRGGTEAFF
NA | TRBJ1-2 | TRBV6-5 | TRBD1 | TGTGCCAGCAGTATCGGACAGGCAGTCTATGGCTACACCTTC | CASSIGQAVYGYTF
NA | TRBJ1-6 | TRBV3-1/TRBV3-2 | TRBD1 | TGTGCCAGCAGCCAGGGACAGGGTTCACCCCTCCACTTT | CASSQGQGSPLHF
once | TRBJ1-3 | TRBV3-1/TRBV3-2 | NA | TGTGCCAGCAGCCAACTCGGGATCGTTGGAAACACCATATATTTT | CASSQLGIVGNTIYF
NA | TRBJ1-1 | TRBV5-6 | TRBD1 | TGTGCCAGCAGCTTGGCCCAGGGGGCGCGGCAAGCTTTCTTT | CASSLAQGARQAFF
NA | TRBJ2-2 | TRBV5-1 | TRBD2 | TGCGCCAGCAGCCAACGACTAGCGGGGGCCCCGAACACCGGGGAGCTGTTTTTT | CASSQRLAGAPNTGELFF
NA | TRBJ2-3 | TRBV6-5 | TRBD2 | TGTGCCAGCAGGAAGACTAGCGGGAGTGATACGCAGTATTTT | CASRKTSGSDTQYF
once | TRBJ1-5 | TRBV7-9 | NA | TGTGCCAGCAGTTCCACCTTGGGTCAAGGGGACAATCAGCCCCAGCATTTT | CASSSTLGQGDNQPQHF
once | TRBJ1-4 | TRBV4-2 | NA | TGTGCCAGCAGCCAAGAAGACAGGAATGAAAAACTGTTTTTT | CASSQEDRNEKLFF
NA | TRBJ1-2 | TRBV10-3 | NA | TGTGCCATCAGTGCCGAATGGCAAAGCTACACCTTC | CAISAEWQSYTF
NA | TRBJ2-1 | TRBV3-1/TRBV3-2 | TRBD2 | TGTGCCAGCAGCCATACCCTAGCGGGAGAGGCGTACAATGAGCAGTTCTTC | CASSHTLAGEAYNEQFF
NA | TRBJ1-3 | TRBV29-1 | NA | TGCAGCGCCCAGCGGGAATCTGGAAACACCATATATTTT | CSAQRESGNTIYF
once | TRBJ2-5 | TRBV11-3 | TRBD2 | TGTGCCAGCAGCCAAAGACTAGCCGGGAAACAAGAGACCCAGTACTTC | CASSQRLAGKQETQYF
NA | TRBJ2-2 | TRBV11-3 | NA | TGTGCCAGCAGCTCACCTCAGGGTGGCACCGGGGAGCTGTTTTTT | CASSSPQGGTGELFF
NA | TRBJ2-1 | TRBV5-1 | NA | TGCGCCAGCAGCTTGCTTGCGCGGGAAATCTACAATGAGCAGTTCTTC | CASSLLAREIYNEQFF
NA | TRBJ2-3 | TRBV5-1 | NA | TGCGCCAGCGGATTACAGGGAAGCACAGATACGCAGTATTTT | CASGLQGSTDTQYF
NA | TRBJ1-1 | TRBV2 | NA | TGTGCCAGCAGCCCCCACGGGATGCCCACTGAAGCTTTCTTT | CASSPHGMPTEAFF
NA | TRBJ1-4 | TRBV5-1 | TRBD1 | TGCGCCAGCAGCTTAGTTCAGGGGGCAATTGAAAAACTGTTTTTT | CASSLVQGAIEKLFF
NA | TRBJ1-1 | TRBV3-1/TRBV3-2 | NA | TGTGCCAGCAGCCCGGGAGCGGGGATGCAGGGAGCTTTCTTT | CASSPGAGMQGAFF
NA | TRBJ2-1 | TRBV7-8 | TRBD2 | TGTGCCAGCGCTACGCCAGCGGGAGTGGGGAATGAGCAGTTCTTC | CASATPAGVGNEQFF
NA | TRBJ1-1 | TRBV12-3/TRBV12-4 | NA | TGTGCCAGCAGTCTTAAGGGGACTGAAGCTTTCTTT | CASSLKGTEAFF
NA | TRBJ1-4 | TRBV5-1 | NA | TGCGCCAGCAGCCCCCGGGACACTACGAATGAAAAACTGTTTTTT | CASSPRDTTNEKLFF
NA | TRBJ2-7 | TRBV15 | NA | TGTGCCACCAGCAGACGCCCCGGCTACACGGACACCTACGAGCAGTACTTC | CATSRRPGYTDTYEQYF
NA | TRBJ1-5 | TRBV6-1 | NA | TGTGCCAGCAGTGAACATGGTGGTGGGGCGCAAAACAATCAGCCCCAGCATTTT | CASSEHGGGAQNNQPQHF
NA | TRBJ1-5 | TRBV15 | TRBD1 | TGTGCCACCAGTTCTGGACAGGGGGCTTATCAGCCCCAGCATTTT | CATSSGQGAYQPQHF
NA | TRBJ1-1 | TRBV6-5 | NA | TGTGCCAGCAGCCCCACAGGGTACACTGAAGCTTTCTTT | CASSPTGYTEAFF
once | TRBJ1-6 | TRBV30 | NA | TGTGCCTGGAGTGACTGGAATTCACCCCTCCACTTT | CAWSDWNSPLHF
NA | TRBJ2-7 | TRBV9 | TRBD1 | TGTGCCAGCAGCGTAGGTAAGGACAGGGGGCACGAGCAGTACTTC | CASSVGKDRGHEQYF
NA | TRBJ2-3 | TRBV3-1/TRBV3-2 | NA | TGTGCCAGCAGCCAAGATCGTTTGATGGGGGCCCAGGGAGATACGCAGTATTTT | CASSQDRLMGAQGDTQYF
NA | TRBJ2-5 | TRBV10-3 | NA | TGTGCCATCATGGCAGGGAGGCAAGAGACCCAGTACTTC | CAIMAGRQETQYF
NA | TRBJ1-1 | TRBV12-3/TRBV12-4 | TRBD1 | TGTGCCAGCAGTAGGACAGGGACCACTGAAGCTTTCTTT | CASSRTGTTEAFF
NA | TRBJ1-3 | TRBV10-1 | NA | TGCGCCAGCAGTGAGTTGAGGAGCTCTGGAAACACCATATATTTT | CASSELRSSGNTIYF
NA | TRBJ2-1 | TRBV11-2 | NA | TGTGCCAGCAGCTTACCGCGTAATGAGCAGTTCTTC | CASSLPRNEQFF
few | TRBJ1-1 | TRBV7-8 | NA | TGTGCCAGCAGCTTATACAGGGTGACGAACACTGAAGCTTTCTTT | CASSLYRVTNTEAFF
NA | TRBJ2-5 | TRBV1 | NA | TGCACCAGCAGCCAAGACAGGGGTGAGGAGACCCAGTACTTC | CTSSQDRGEETQYF
once | TRBJ2-1 | TRBV3-1/TRBV3-2 | TRBD2 | TGTGCCAGCAGCGGCTGGGGACTAGCGGGTTCGTACAATGAGCAGTTCTTC | CASSGWGLAGSYNEQFF
NA | TRBJ1-1 | TRBV30 | TRBD1 | TGTGCCTGGAGCCGGGACAGCGGGACTGAAGCTTTCTTT | CAWSRDSGTEAFF
once | TRBJ1-4 | TRBV28 | NA | TGTGCCAGCAGTTTTCCAGTTTCGGGGAATGAAAAACTGTTTTTT | CASSFPVSGNEKLFF
NA | TRBJ2-3 | TRBV18 | TRBD1 | TGTGCCAGCTCACCGAGAGGGAGGACAGGGTCGGGGACAGATACGCAGTATTTT | CASSPRGRTGSGTDTQYF
NA | TRBJ2-7 | TRBV5-4 | NA | TGTGCCAGCAGCCTGGACGGGTACGAGCAGTACTTC | CASSLDGYEQYF
NA | TRBJ2-3 | TRBV10-3 | NA | TGTGCCATCAGTGAGTCCAGGAATACGCAGTATTTT | CAISESRNTQYF